These 7 T cell receptor beta chains came from one sample sequenced in a study of blood T cells in healthy people across ages. A second 7 to 11 cycle PCR used barcoded and J-beta primers. TCRdb recomputed calls from the 5' RACE reads with MiXCR, one row per CDR3 protein. This sample carries 1 million or so distinct CDR3 sequences, roughly 24% of them seen once, and the ten largest clones take 0.75%. The same data also contributed to another study, on T cells of mothers and their children.

What was sequenced was blood. These receptors were collected from a girl aged 2-10 years in good health.

V is TRBV9 and J is TRBJ2-6; D not certain. This CDR3 contains 16 residues. Trimming took 4 bases from V and 0 from J, leaving 11 bases between them. CDR1 and CDR2 (germline): SGDLS, YYNGEE. Here the CDR3 DNA reads TGTGCCAGCAGCCCAGAGCTGTACTCTGGGGCCAACGTCCTGACTTTC. This sequence encodes CASSPELYSGANVLTF.

A few counts support this clonotype. The V gene is TRBV27, the J gene TRBJ2-5, with 11 bases aligning to TRBD1. The germline V gene encodes CDR1 MNHEY and CDR2 SMNVEV (reference sequence). The CDR3 totals 18 residues. The J segment lost 0 bases and the V segment lost 6 bases, leaving 12 bases of the junction unmatched. The DNA of the CDR3 is TGTGCCAGCAGGAATACGGACAGGGGGCCTCTGTACCAAGAGACCCAGTACTTC. It is translated as CASRNTDRGPLYQETQYF.

This clonotype appeared a few times. The chain employs TRBV7-6 and TRBJ2-1; D is undetermined. This CDR3 is 16 amino acids long. CDR1 is SGHVS, CDR2 FNYEAQ, per germline. The V and J ends lost 5 bases and 0 bases respectively, with 14 bases between them. The CDR3 sequence: CASSPKYYLSYNEQFF. In DNA form, the CDR3 reads TGTGCCAGCAGCCCAAAGTACTACCTCTCCTACAATGAGCAGTTCTTC.

In this sample, this clonotype turned up a few times. The rearrangement uses TRBV7-2 and TRBJ2-4, with D tentatively TRBD1 (5 bases). V lost 4 bases to trimming and J lost 4 bases, with 14 bases between them. Per the germline V gene, CDR1 is SGHTA and CDR2 is FQGNSA. This CDR3 is 15 amino acids long. The CDR3: CASSSSQGVKNIQYF. CDR3 nucleotides: TGTGCCAGCAGCTCATCCCAGGGCGTAAAAAACATTCAGTACTTC.

Only a few counts were recorded for this clonotype. The gene calls are TRBV4-2 and TRBJ2-5; 9 positions match TRBD2. The better agreement between TRBJ2-7 and the DNA end casts doubt on the J call. Germline V gives CDR1 LGHNA, CDR2 YNFKEQ. The CDR3 extends over 16 amino acids. The CDR3 DNA sequence: TGTGCCAGCAGCCTAGGACTAGCGACCGGGGTGTACGAGCAGTACTTC. Translating gives CASSLGLATGVYEQYF.

This clonotype was found a few times. The genes are TRBV4-1 and TRBJ2-1, with 12 bases aligning to TRBD2. CDR3 length: 16 amino acids. V gave up 2 bases and J gave up 6 bases; unmatched junction bases: 5. Per germline, CDR1 MGHRA and CDR2 YSYEKL. The CDR3 nucleotides are TGCGCCAGCAGCCAACAGACTAGCGGGAGTAGCAATGAGCAGTTCTTC. It codes for CASSQQTSGSSNEQFF.

The chain couples TRBV7-2 to TRBJ1-2; D unclear. The CDR3 is 13 amino acids. The V end was cut by 5 bases, the J end by 9 bases, with 16 bases between. In germline, CDR1 is SGHTA, CDR2 FQGNSA. Here the CDR3 DNA reads TGTGCCAGCAGCCCAGTTCCCCCGTTGAGCTACACCTTC. Translated: CASSPVPPLSYTF.